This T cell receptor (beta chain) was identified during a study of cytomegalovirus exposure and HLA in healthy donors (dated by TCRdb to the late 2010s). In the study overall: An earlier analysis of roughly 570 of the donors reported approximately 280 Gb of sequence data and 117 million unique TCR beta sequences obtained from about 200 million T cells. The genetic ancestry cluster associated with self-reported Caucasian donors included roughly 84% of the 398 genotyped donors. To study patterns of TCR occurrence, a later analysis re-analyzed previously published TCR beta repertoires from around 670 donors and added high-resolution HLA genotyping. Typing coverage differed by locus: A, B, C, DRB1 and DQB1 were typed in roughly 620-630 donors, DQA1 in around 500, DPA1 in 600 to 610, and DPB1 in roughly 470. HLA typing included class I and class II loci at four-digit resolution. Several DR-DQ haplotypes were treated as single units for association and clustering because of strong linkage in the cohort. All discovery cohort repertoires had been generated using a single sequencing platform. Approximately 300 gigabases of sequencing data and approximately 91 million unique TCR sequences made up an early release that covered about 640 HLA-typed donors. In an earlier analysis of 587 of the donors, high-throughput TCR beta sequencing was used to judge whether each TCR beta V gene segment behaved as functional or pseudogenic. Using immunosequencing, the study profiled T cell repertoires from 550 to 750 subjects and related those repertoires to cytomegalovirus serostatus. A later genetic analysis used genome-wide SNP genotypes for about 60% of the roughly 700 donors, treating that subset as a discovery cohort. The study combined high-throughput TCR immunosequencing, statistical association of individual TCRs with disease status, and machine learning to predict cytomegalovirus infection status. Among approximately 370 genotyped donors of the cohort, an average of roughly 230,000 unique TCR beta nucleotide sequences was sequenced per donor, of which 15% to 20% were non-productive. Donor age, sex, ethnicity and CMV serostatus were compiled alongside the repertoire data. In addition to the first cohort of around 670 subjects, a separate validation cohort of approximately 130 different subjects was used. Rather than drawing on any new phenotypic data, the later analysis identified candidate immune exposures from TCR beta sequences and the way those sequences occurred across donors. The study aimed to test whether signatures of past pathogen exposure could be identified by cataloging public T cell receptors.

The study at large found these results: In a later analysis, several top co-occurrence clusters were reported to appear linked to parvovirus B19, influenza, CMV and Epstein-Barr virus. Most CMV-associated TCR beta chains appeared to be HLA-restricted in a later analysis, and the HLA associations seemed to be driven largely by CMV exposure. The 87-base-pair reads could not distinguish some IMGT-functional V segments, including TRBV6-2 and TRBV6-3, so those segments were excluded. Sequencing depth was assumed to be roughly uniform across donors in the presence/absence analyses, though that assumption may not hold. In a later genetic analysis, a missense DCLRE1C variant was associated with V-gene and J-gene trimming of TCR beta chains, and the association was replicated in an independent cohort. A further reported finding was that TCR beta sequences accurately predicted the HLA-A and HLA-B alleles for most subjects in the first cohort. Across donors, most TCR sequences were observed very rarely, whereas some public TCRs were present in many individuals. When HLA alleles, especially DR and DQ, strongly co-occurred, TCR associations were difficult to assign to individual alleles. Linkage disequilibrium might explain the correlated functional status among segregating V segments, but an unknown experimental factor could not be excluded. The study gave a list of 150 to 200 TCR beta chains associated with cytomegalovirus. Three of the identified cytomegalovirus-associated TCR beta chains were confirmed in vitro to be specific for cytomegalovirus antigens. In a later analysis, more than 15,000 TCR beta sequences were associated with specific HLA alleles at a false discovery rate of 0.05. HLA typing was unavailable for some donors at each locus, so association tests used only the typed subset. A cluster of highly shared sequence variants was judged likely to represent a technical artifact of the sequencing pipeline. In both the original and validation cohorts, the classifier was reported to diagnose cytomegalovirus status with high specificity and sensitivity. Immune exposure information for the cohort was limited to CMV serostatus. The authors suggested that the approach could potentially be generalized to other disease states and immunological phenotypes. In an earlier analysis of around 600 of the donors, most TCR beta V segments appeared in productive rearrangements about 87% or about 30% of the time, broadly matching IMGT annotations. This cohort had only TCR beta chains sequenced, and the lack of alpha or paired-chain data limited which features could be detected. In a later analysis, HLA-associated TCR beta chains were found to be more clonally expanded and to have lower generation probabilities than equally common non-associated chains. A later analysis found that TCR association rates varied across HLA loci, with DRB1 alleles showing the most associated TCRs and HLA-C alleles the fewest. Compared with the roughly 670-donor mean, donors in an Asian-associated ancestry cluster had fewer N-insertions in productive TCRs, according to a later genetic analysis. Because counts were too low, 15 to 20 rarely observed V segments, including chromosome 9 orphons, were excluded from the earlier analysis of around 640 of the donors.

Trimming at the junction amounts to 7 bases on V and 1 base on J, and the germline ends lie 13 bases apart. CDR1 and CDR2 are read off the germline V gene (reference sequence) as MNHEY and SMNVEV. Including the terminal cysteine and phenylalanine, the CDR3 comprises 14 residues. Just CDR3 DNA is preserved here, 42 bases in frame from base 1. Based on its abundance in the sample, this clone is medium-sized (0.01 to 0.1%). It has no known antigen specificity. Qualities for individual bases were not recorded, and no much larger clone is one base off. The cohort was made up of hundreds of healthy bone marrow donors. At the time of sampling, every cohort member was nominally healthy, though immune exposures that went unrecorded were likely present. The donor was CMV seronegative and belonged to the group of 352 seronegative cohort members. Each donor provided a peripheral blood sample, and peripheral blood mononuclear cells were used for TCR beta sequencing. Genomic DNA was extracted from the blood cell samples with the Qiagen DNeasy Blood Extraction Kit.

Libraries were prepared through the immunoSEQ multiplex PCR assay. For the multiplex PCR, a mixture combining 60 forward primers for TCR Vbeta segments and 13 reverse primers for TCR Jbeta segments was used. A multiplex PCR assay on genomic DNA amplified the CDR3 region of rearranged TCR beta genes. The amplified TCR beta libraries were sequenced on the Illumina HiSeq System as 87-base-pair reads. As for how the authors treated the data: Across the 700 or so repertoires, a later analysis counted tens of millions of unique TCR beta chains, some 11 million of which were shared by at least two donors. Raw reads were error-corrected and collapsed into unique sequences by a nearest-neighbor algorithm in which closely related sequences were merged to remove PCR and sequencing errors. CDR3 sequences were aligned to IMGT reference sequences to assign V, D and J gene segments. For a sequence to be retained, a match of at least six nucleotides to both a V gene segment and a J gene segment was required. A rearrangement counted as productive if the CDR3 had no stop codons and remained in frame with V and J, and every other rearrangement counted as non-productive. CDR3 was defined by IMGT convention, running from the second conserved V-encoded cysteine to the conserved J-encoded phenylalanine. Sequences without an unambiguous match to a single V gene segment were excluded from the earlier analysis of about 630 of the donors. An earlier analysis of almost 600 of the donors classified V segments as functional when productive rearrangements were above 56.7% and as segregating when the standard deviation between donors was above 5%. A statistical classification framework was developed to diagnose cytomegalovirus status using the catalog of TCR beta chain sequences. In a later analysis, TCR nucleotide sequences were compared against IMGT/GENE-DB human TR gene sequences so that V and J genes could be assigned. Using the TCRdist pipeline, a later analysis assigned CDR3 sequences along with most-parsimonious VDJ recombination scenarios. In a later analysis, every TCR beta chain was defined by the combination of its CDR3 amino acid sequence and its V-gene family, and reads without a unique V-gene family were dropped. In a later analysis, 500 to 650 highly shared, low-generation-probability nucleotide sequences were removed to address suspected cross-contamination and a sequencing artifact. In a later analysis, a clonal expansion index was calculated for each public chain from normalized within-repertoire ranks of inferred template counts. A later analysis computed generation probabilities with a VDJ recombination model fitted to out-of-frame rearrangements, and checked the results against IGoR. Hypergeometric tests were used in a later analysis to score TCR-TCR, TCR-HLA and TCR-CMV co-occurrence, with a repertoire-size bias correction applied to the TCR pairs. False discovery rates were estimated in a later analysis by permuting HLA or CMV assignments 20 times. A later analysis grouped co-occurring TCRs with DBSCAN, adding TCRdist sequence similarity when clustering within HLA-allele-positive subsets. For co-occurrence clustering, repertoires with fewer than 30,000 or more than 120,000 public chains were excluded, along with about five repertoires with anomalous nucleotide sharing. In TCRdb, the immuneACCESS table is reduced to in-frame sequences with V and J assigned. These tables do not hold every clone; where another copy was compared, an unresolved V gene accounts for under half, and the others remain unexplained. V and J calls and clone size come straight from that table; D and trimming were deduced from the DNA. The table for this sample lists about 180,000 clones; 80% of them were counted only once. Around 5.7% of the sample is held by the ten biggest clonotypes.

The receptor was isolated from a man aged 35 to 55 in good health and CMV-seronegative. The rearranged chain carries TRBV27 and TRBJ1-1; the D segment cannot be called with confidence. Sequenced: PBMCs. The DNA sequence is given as TGTGCCAGCAACCCCCAGACTGGGAACACTGAAGCTTTCTTT. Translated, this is CASNPQTGNTEAFF.